The 15 T cell receptor beta chains reported below all come from one sample, sequenced in a study of T cells in Graves' hyperthyroidism and ophthalmopathy. The CDR3 regions of TCR beta were amplified from RNA transcripts. The TCR CDR3 first-round RT-PCR relied on the HTBI primer set. TCRdb independently ran MiXCR on the multiplex PCR reads; one entry per CDR3 protein. Of hundreds of thousands of distinct CDR3 sequences listed, less than 25% were seen once; the top ten hold around a third. Input material: blood. These receptors all come from a man between 25 and 39 years old with Graves' ophthalmopathy.

This clonotype came up a few times. V usage is TRBV29-1 and J usage is TRBJ1-1; tentative D call: TRBD1 (6 bases). This CDR3 comprises 13 residues. CDR1 is SQVTM, CDR2 ANQGSEA, per germline. The CDR3 DNA reads TGCACCGTAACCCCCGGGACATACACTGAAGCTTTCTTT. It encodes CTVTPGTYTEAFF.

With regard to this clonotype: One end of the junction is discordant with germline, which a read error may explain. V gene TRBV14 combines with J gene TRBJ1-1; maybe TRBD1 (5 bases). The CDR3 runs to 13 residues. CDR1 is SGHDN, CDR2 FVKESK, per germline. The CDR3 region has the DNA TGTGTCAGCAGCCACCGGACAACCCGTGAAGCTTTCTTT. Translated: CVSSHRTTREAFF.

This clonotype occurred many times. This chain links TRBV12-3 or TRBV12-4 with TRBJ2-7; TRBD1 aligns across 7 bases. The CDR3 totals 13 residues. Trimming cost V 5 bases and J 6 bases; bases outside gene matches: 7. CDR3: CASSPSTGREQYF. The CDR3 nucleotides read TGTGCCAGCAGTCCCTCGACAGGGCGCGAGCAGTACTTC.

This clonotype was seen at least ten times. The gene calls are TRBV7-9 and TRBJ2-1; TRBD2 might be the D (5 bases). The V end lost 3 bases, the J end lost 6 bases, and 18 bases lay between the germline ends. The CDR3 is 16 residues long. Germline assignment: CDR1 SEHNR and CDR2 FQNEAQ (reference sequence). In DNA form, the CDR3 reads TGTGCCAGCAGCTTCCCAAGGGCCCGGGGTAGCAATGAGCAGTTCTTC. Encoded protein: CASSFPRARGSNEQFF.

This rearrangement joins TRBV15 to TRBJ1-2; D perhaps matches TRBD1 (5 bases). V dropped 5 bases and J dropped 7 bases, with 14 bases sitting between them. The CDR3 has 13 amino acids. Germline V lookup: CDR1 LNHNV, CDR2 YYDKDF (reference sequence). The CDR3 loop is CATSGSRGAGYTF. In nucleotides, the CDR3 is TGTGCCACCAGCGGCTCAAGGGGCGCTGGCTACACCTTC.

This clonotype occurred a few times. This rearrangement joins TRBV11-2 to TRBJ2-2; D possibly corresponds to TRBD2 (6 bases). Trimming removed 2 bases at V and 0 bases at J, with 10 bases between. Germline V gives CDR1 SGHAT, CDR2 FQNNGV. The CDR3 runs to 16 residues. The CDR3: CASSLQGRTNTGELFF. Here the CDR3 DNA reads TGTGCCAGCAGCTTACAAGGGAGGACGAACACCGGGGAGCTGTTTTTT.

CDR3 DNA sequence: TGCAGTGCAGGGACAGGGGAAGTCGAGCAGTACTTC. Its translation is CSAGTGEVEQYF. J is TRBJ2-7 and V is TRBV20-1, with 10 bases that match TRBD1. V was pared by 6 bases and J by 6 bases, with 5 bases of the junction left unmatched. Germline V gene sequence: CDR1 DFQATT, CDR2 SNEGSKA (reference sequence). There are 12 residues in the CDR3.

This clonotype was observed many times. The V call is TRBV18, the J call TRBJ2-7; possible D gene TRBD1, 6 bases. The CDR3 is 15 amino acids. CDR1 is KGHSH and CDR2 is LQKENI in the germline V gene. V lost 3 bases and J 6 bases, leaving 18 bases between the germline ends. CDR3 DNA sequence: TGTGCCAGCTCACCCTCGGGACACGAGTTTCGCGAGCAGTACTTC. It translates to CASSPSGHEFREQYF.

The chain recombines TRBV6-1 with TRBJ2-7, with D possibly TRBD1 on 5 matching bases. V lost 7 bases and J 0 bases, leaving 19 bases between the germline ends. The germline CDR1 and CDR2 sequences are MNHNS and SASEGT. The CDR3 runs to 16 residues. The CDR3 region has the DNA TGTGCCAGCACTGGGGCCGACTCTTTCAGCTCCTACGAGCAGTACTTC. Amino acid sequence: CASTGADSFSSYEQYF.

This clonotype was counted many times. V gene TRBV13 combines with J gene TRBJ2-7; 12 nucleotides line up with TRBD2. Germline V gene sequence: CDR1 PRHDT, CDR2 FYEKMQ (reference sequence). CDR3 length: 13 residues. Losses at the gene ends were 5 bases for V and 6 bases for J; bases not matched to a gene: 2. In DNA, the CDR3 is TGTGCCAGCAGCCTAGCGGGAGGGCGCGAGCAGTACTTC. Protein product: CASSLAGGREQYF.

The rearrangement links TRBV5-6 to TRBJ1-4, with D possibly TRBD1 on 5 matching bases. The CDR3 sequence is 15 residues long. Germline assignment: CDR1 SGHDT and CDR2 YYEEEE. With 3 bases removed from V and 4 bases from J, the gap between germline ends came to 13 bases. The CDR3 coding sequence is TGTGCCAGCAGCTGGTTACAGGATTATAATGAAAAACTGTTTTTT. Residues: CASSWLQDYNEKLFF.

This clonotype turned up a few times. This chain links TRBV20-1 with TRBJ2-7, with a possible D match to TRBD1 (6 bases). Germline V gene data show CDR1 as DFQATT and CDR2 as SNEGSKA (reference sequence). V lost 6 bases and J 3 bases, leaving 15 bases between the germline ends. This CDR3 has 13 amino acids. CDR3 sequence (DNA): TGCAGTGCCCTGGGCCAGGACAGCTACGAGCAGTACTTC. Its protein is CSALGQDSYEQYF.

This clonotype has more than one count but fewer than ten. The rearrangement links TRBV5-1 to TRBJ2-7; 9 bases map to TRBD2. V trimming: 0 bases; J trimming: 7 bases; junction bases outside the gene matches: 11. The CDR3 is made up of 16 amino acids. The germline CDR1 and CDR2 sequences are SGHRS and YFSETQ. The chain's CDR3 is CASSLGVSGSTGEQYF. The DNA of the CDR3 is TGCGCCAGCAGCTTGGGGGTTAGCGGGAGCACTGGGGAGCAGTACTTC.

This clonotype was detected a few times. V usage is TRBV12-3 or TRBV12-4 and J usage is TRBJ2-2; D remains ambiguous. The CDR3 is 16 amino acids. V lost 2 bases to trimming and J lost 6 bases, with 16 bases between them. The CDR3 DNA reads as TGTGCCAGCAGTTTACTTATGAGCGCTAGAGCCGGGGAGCTGTTTTTT. Translated, it gives CASSLLMSARAGELFF.

A few counts support this clonotype. The rearrangement joins TRBV7-9 to TRBJ2-1, with a tentative D call TRBD2 (6 bases). This CDR3 spans 15 amino acids. Trimming stripped 3 bases from V and 8 bases from J, with 17 bases between. Germline V CDR1 and CDR2: SEHNR, FQNEAQ (reference sequence). The CDR3 bases are TGTGCCAGCAGCTTCCCTGGGGGGAGTGGGGATGAGCAGTTCTTC. As protein: CASSFPGGSGDEQFF. Supplemented by reference TRBV7-9 and TRBJ2-1, the full variable domain reads DTGVSQNPRHKITKRGQNVTFRCDPISEHNRLYWYRQTLGQGPEFLTYFQNEAQLEKSRLLSDRFSAERPKGSFSTLEIQRTEQGDSAMYLCASSFPGGSGDEQFFGPGTRLTVL.